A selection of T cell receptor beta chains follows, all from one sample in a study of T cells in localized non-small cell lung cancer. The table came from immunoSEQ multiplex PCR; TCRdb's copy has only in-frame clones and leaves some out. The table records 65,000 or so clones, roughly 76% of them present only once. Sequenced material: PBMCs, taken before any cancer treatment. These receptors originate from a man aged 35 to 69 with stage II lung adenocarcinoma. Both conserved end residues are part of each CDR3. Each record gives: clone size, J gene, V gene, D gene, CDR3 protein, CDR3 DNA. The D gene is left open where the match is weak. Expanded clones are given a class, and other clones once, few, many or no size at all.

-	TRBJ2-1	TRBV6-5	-	CASSNGILNEQFF	TGTGCCAGCAGCAACGGGATCCTCAATGAGCAGTTCTTC
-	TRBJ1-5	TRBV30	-	CAWSVRSASSNQPQHF	TGTGCCTGGAGTGTACGAAGCGCGTCTAGCAATCAGCCCCAGCATTTT
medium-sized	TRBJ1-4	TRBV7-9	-	CASSSLELSNEKLFF	TGTGCCAGCAGCTCCCTAGAGCTCTCTAATGAAAAACTGTTTTTT
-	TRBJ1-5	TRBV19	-	CASQGIPNQPQHF	TGTGCCAGCCAAGGGATCCCCAATCAGCCCCAGCATTTT
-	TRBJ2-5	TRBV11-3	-	CASSLNTGTETQYF	TGTGCCAGCAGCTTAAATACGGGAACAGAGACCCAGTACTTC
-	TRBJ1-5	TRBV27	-	CASSGTGSQPQHF	TGTGCCAGCAGTGGTACAGGGAGCCAGCCCCAGCATTTT
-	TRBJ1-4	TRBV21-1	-	CASPRPRRRNEKLFF	TGTGCCTCACCGAGACCCAGGCGGCGTAATGAAAAACTGTTTTTT
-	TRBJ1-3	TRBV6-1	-	CASSEAGRPGNTIYF	TGTGCCAGCAGTGAAGCGGGTAGGCCTGGAAACACCATATATTTT
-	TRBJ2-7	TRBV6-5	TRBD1	CASSYGPGGSIEQYF	TGTGCCAGCAGTTACGGTCCAGGGGGCTCGATCGAGCAGTACTTC
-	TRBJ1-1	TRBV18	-	CASSPPGSRTGRNTEAFF	TGTGCCAGCTCACCACCGGGGTCAAGGACGGGCCGGAACACTGAAGCTTTCTTT
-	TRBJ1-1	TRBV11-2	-	CASSHIHGSSVAEAFF	TGTGCCAGCAGCCATATTCACGGGAGCTCGGTCGCTGAAGCTTTCTTT
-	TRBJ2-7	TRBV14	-	CASSQAYEQYF	TGTGCCAGCAGCCAGGCCTACGAGCAGTACTTC
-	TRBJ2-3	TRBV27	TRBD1	CASSFDRAPSTDTQYF	TGTGCCAGCAGTTTCGACAGGGCCCCAAGCACAGATACGCAGTATTTT
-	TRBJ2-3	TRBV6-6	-	CASSYVSRRDTDTQYF	TGTGCCAGCAGTTACGTATCTAGGAGAGACACAGATACGCAGTATTTT
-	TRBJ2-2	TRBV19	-	CASREDRTNTGELFF	TGTGCCAGTAGGGAAGACAGGACGAACACCGGGGAGCTGTTTTTT
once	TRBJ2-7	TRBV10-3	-	CAISVKLDLDEQYF	TGTGCCATCAGTGTAAAATTGGACCTTGACGAGCAGTACTTC
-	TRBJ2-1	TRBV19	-	CASSMASSLYNEQFF	TGTGCCAGTAGTATGGCGTCTAGCCTTTACAATGAGCAGTTCTTC
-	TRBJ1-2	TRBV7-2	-	CASSLDTYGYTF	TGTGCCAGCAGCTTAGATACCTATGGCTACACCTTC
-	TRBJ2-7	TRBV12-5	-	CASGLSEQYF	TGTGCTAGTGGTTTATCCGAGCAGTACTTC